This TCR beta chain was identified in a study of tumor-infiltrating lymphocytes in primary liver carcinoma. Broader study findings: A significantly higher top-250-clone fraction was found in tumors than in blood (p = 0.039). Bulk samples went unsorted, so CD4+ and CD8+ repertoires were not compared. Tumor region pairs outstripped tumor-adjacent and tumor-blood pairs in overlap.

With a constant-region primer, TCR beta cDNA was made from approximately 500 ng of total RNA. Researchers made the TCR beta libraries by running three nested multiplex PCR rounds with slightly modified ARM-PCR. A C-beta reverse primer and TRBV1-TRBV30 forward primers served in each of the first two PCR rounds, at approximately 10 cycles apiece. TCRdb used MiXCR to reprocess the multiplex PCR reads, holding one entry per CDR3 protein. The profile covers around 330,000 distinct CDR3 sequences, with 50% to 70% appearing a single time and approximately 9% taken by the ten largest. The CDR3 covers 12 residues. V lost 5 bases to trimming and J lost 7 bases, with 12 bases between them. Germline-derived CDR1 and CDR2 are SEHNR and FQNEAQ (reference sequence). The study extracted blood RNA from unsorted whole blood and also extracted germline DNA. Of note for this clonotype: Its antigen is not identified. Given the absence of the conserved phenylalanine or tryptophan at the CDR3 end, a read error is likely.

Input material: peripheral blood. This chain connects TRBV7-9 to TRBJ2-7; a possible D gene is TRBD2 (6 bases). This TCR derives from a man aged 40-49 years with primary liver carcinoma and hepatitis B virus infection. CDR3 loop: CASSLNGGEQYL. CDR3 in DNA: TGTGCCAGCAGCCTCAACGGGGGAGAGCAGTACCTC.